This T cell receptor (beta chain) was profiled in a study of blood T cell repertoires in COVID-19. Across the whole study: Spain, Italy and the United States supplied samples that represented acute and convalescent COVID-19. Sources were T cells, B-cell-depleted T cells, or PBMCs; the material itself was cDNA or gDNA.

As handled by the study authors: Estimation of nucleated cell counts was performed using reference gene primer amplification. Assay: immunoSEQ multiplex PCR; the TCRdb copy retains only in-frame clones and omits some. V and J calls and clone size are as listed in that table; D and trimming were resolved from the DNA. The sample lists approximately 500,000 clones, approximately 89% occurring once. Seattle's enrolled individuals joined amid active infection and were then monitored longitudinally. The length of the CDR3 is 14 residues. V dropped 7 bases and J dropped 4; count of bases not matched to a gene: 6. The V gene's germline CDR1 is LNHDA and CDR2 SQIVND (reference sequence).

The receptor was isolated from a man younger than 35 with COVID-19, enrolled during active disease. Material: peripheral blood. The gene calls are TRBV19 and TRBJ1-5; 8 bases are a match to TRBD1. CDR3 region: CASNRQGINQPQHF. The CDR3 DNA reads as TGTGCCAGTAACAGACAGGGGATAAATCAGCCCCAGCATTTT.